The 29 T cell receptor beta chains presented below share a single source sample, sequenced in a study of CD8+CD57+ T cells in acquired aplastic anemia (dated by TCRdb to between 2018 and 2020). Sequenced using an Illumina HiSeq 2000. Genomic DNA served as template for TCR beta VDJ combination and CDR3 sequence profiling. TCRdb itself trimmed the public reads at Q25 with fastp, ran MiXCR and retained productive beta chains. Entries are consolidated by CDR3 protein sequence, retaining the most common genes and DNA. This sample gives approximately 170,000 distinct CDR3 sequences in total; around 59% of them show up just once. Clones ranked in the top ten supply roughly 15% of the sample. Sequences were obtained from sorted CD4+, CD8+, or CD8+CD57+ T cells (not recorded which) from PBMCs. These receptors came from a human donor in good health, serving as a control.

This chain connects TRBV25-1 to TRBJ2-1; TRBD1 agrees at 9 bases. The CDR3 totals 19 residues. Per the germline V gene, CDR1 is MGHDK and CDR2 is SYGVNS. The V and J ends lost 2 bases and 2 bases, in that order; junction bases with no gene match: 13. CDR3 sequence reads: CASSEGRITGGSPYNEQFF. CDR3 coding DNA: TGTGCCAGCAGTGAAGGCCGGATCACAGGGGGCAGCCCCTACAATGAGCAGTTCTTC.

This clonotype was found many times. The rearrangement uses TRBV5-6 and TRBJ2-5; the D is unclear. There are 14 residues in the CDR3. Germline CDR1 SGHDT, CDR2 YYEEEE. Trimming removed 2 bases from V and 3 bases from J, with 11 bases in between. CDR3 in amino acids: CASSFFDTKETQYF. The CDR3 region has the DNA TGTGCCAGCAGCTTTTTCGACACAAAAGAGACCCAGTACTTC.

This clonotype was observed once. This rearrangement joins TRBV5-4 to TRBJ2-7, with D perhaps matching TRBD1 (6 bases). Trimming cost V 3 bases and J 1 base, with 8 bases left between them. The CDR3 is made up of 13 amino acids. Germline values: CDR1 SGHNT, CDR2 YYREEE (reference sequence). DNA of the CDR3: TGTGCCAGCAGCTACGACAGGTCCTACGAGCAGTACTTC. Amino acid sequence: CASSYDRSYEQYF.

This rearrangement joins TRBV2 to TRBJ2-3; 9 bases are a match to TRBD2. This CDR3 region has 14 residues. V was pared by 7 bases and J by 7 bases, with 9 bases of the junction left unmatched. The germline gives CDR1 SNHLY, CDR2 FYNNEI. The CDR3 nucleotides read TGTGCCAGCAATGGCGGGGGGGTCGTTTATACGCAGTATTTT. Protein sequence: CASNGGGVVYTQYF.

The rearrangement joins TRBV20-1 to TRBJ1-2; tentative D call: TRBD1 (5 bases). Trimming removed 5 bases at V and 8 bases at J, with 21 bases between. The germline gives CDR1 DFQATT, CDR2 SNEGSKA (reference sequence). CDR3 length: 14 amino acids. In DNA, the CDR3 is TGCAGTGCTCTGGTGGGGCAAGATCGAATAGGCTACACCTTC. Translating it yields CSALVGQDRIGYTF.

This clonotype was detected only once. The V and J genes are TRBV19 and TRBJ2-7, with D possibly called TRBD1 or TRBD2 (6 bases each). This CDR3 has 13 residues. Germline CDR1 LNHDA, CDR2 SQIVND (reference sequence). Trimming left V 3 bases short and J 3 bases short, with 9 bases between. The CDR3 region is CASSIGGHYEQYF. The CDR3 DNA reads as TGTGCCAGTAGTATCGGGGGACACTACGAGCAGTACTTC.

This chain links TRBV10-3 with TRBJ2-2, with TRBD1 identical over 8 bases. CDR1 and CDR2 from the germline V gene are ENHRY and SYGVKD. Trimming at V came to 11 bases and at J to 7 bases, leaving 3 bases not matched to a gene. CDR3 length equals 11 residues. The CDR3 here is CAVTGGGELFF. Here the CDR3 DNA reads TGTGCCGTCACAGGGGGCGGGGAGCTGTTTTTT.

The sample holds many counts of this clonotype. V is TRBV5-8 and J is TRBJ1-2; 9 bases match TRBD1. There are 15 residues in the CDR3. Germline values: CDR1 SGHTS, CDR2 YDEGEE. V was pared by 4 bases and J by 2 bases, with 6 bases of the junction left unmatched. The CDR3 reads CASSPDRGSNYGYTF. CDR3 in DNA: TGTGCCAGCAGCCCGGACAGGGGATCAAACTATGGCTACACCTTC.

The V gene is TRBV27, the J gene TRBJ2-3; TRBD2 matches at 9 bases. This CDR3 region has 18 residues. V lost 2 bases and J lost 3; bases outside the gene matches: 12. CDR1 MNHEY and CDR2 SMNVEV come from the germline V gene (reference sequence). The CDR3 loop is CASSLRLSTSGRTDTQYF. In DNA form, the CDR3 reads TGTGCCAGCAGTTTAAGGCTCTCGACTAGCGGTAGGACAGATACGCAGTATTTT.

The chain has TRBV7-6 and TRBJ2-5; D is undetermined. The V end lost 5 bases, the J end lost 4 bases, and 17 bases lay between the germline ends. Germline V gene lookup returns CDR1 SGHVS and CDR2 FNYEAQ. The CDR3 has 15 residues. This CDR3 is CASSPARSVRETQYF. The DNA of the CDR3 is TGTGCCAGCAGCCCGGCTAGGAGCGTTCGAGAGACCCAGTACTTC.

This clonotype was observed many times. The chain has TRBV19 and TRBJ2-3, with TRBD2 matching 7 bases. Germline loops: CDR1 LNHDA, CDR2 SQIVND (reference sequence). This CDR3 is 17 amino acids long. After removal of 4 bases from V and 8 bases from J, the junction contained 18 bases not matched to a gene. The CDR3 protein is CASSNPGTPSERGTQYF. DNA for the CDR3: TGTGCCAGTAGTAACCCCGGGACTCCCTCTGAGCGGGGTACGCAGTATTTT. Supplemented by reference TRBV19 and TRBJ2-3, the full variable domain reads DGGITQSPKYLFRKEGQNVTLSCEQNLNHDAMYWYRQDPGQGLRLIYYSQIVNDFQKGDIAEGYSVSREKKESFPLTVTSAQKNPTAFYLCASSNPGTPSERGTQYFGPGTRLTVL.

In regard to this clonotype: With a much larger clone just one base away, this may be a read error. The chain joins TRBV4-3 to TRBJ2-1; 7 bases are shared with TRBD1. This CDR3 comprises 15 residues. CDR1 is LGHNA and CDR2 is YSLEER in the germline V gene. DNA for the CDR3: TGCGCCAGCAGCTTCGACAGGGACACCTACAATGTGCAGTTCTTC. Protein sequence: CASSFDRDTYNVQFF.

The chain employs TRBV2 and TRBJ1-1; D is undetermined. The CDR3 contains 12 residues. Trimming removed 1 base at V and 4 bases at J, with 4 bases between. Germline CDR1 and CDR2: SNHLY and FYNNEI. CDR3 coding DNA: TGTGCCAGCAGTGAAGGGAGCACTGAAGCTTTCTTT. Its protein is CASSEGSTEAFF.

The chain recombines TRBV10-3 with TRBJ2-1, with TRBD2 matching 10 bases. Germline CDR1 and CDR2: ENHRY and SYGVKD. The V gene end was trimmed by 11 bases and the J gene end by 7 bases; junction bases not matched to a gene: 8. The CDR3 extends over 13 amino acids. The CDR3 region is CASGLAEGNEQFF. The CDR3, as DNA: TGTGCCTCCGGACTAGCGGAGGGGAATGAGCAGTTCTTC.

The chain joins TRBV7-7 to TRBJ2-5; 9 nucleotides align to TRBD1. The germline CDR1 and CDR2 sequences are SSHAT and FNYEAQ (reference sequence). The J segment lost 4 bases and the V segment lost 5 bases, leaving 8 bases of the junction unmatched. This CDR3 has 15 amino acids. CDR3 sequence reads: CASSPSGTGRETQYF. CDR3 DNA: TGTGCCAGCAGCCCCTCCGGGACAGGGAGAGAGACCCAGTACTTC.

This clonotype has a handful of counts. The chain carries TRBV20-1 and TRBJ2-3; 11 bases agree with TRBD2. The V and J ends lost 3 bases and 6 bases, in that order; junction bases with no gene match: 11. There are 16 residues in the CDR3. CDR1 and CDR2 from the germline V gene are DFQATT and SNEGSKA (reference sequence). CDR3 coding DNA: TGCAGTGCTAGTGGGCTAGCGGGGGGCCTTCGTGATACGCAGTATTTT. This gives the protein CSASGLAGGLRDTQYF.

The chain uses TRBV7-6 and TRBJ2-2; 10 nucleotides agree with TRBD2. Germline V gene sequence: CDR1 SGHVS, CDR2 FNYEAQ. There are 17 residues in the CDR3. Trimming cost V 0 bases and J 3 bases; bases outside gene matches: 4. The CDR3 protein is CASSLALGLADTGELFF. The CDR3 nucleotides read TGTGCCAGCAGCTTAGCTCTTGGACTAGCGGACACCGGGGAGCTGTTTTTT.

Ten or more counts support this clonotype. This CDR3 is CASRNRGYEQFF. The CDR3 region has the DNA TGTGCCAGCAGGAACAGGGGTTATGAGCAGTTCTTC. J is TRBJ2-1 and V is TRBV28; 7 bases align to TRBD1. CDR3 length: 12 residues. V lost 6 bases and J lost 8; bases outside the gene matches: 4. The V gene's germline CDR1 is MDHEN and CDR2 SYDVKM. The variable domain in full, with the rest retrieved from reference TRBV28 and TRBJ2-1, is DVKVTQSSRYLVKRTGEKVFLECVQDMDHENMFWYRQDPGLGLRLIYFSYDVKMKEKGDIPEGYSVSREKKERFSLILESASTNQTSMYLCASRNRGYEQFFGPGTRLTVL.

In this sample, this clonotype turned up a few times. The chain recombines TRBV28 with TRBJ1-1; no reliable D call. The CDR3 spans 13 residues. V was clipped by 5 bases and J by 6 bases, with 13 bases between them. Germline-derived CDR1 and CDR2 are MDHEN and SYDVKM. The CDR3 DNA reads as TGTGCCAGCAGTACCGGCTTGTGGGCTGAAGCTTTCTTT. As protein: CASSTGLWAEAFF. The entire variable domain, with the rest obtained from reference TRBV28 and TRBJ1-1, is as follows: DVKVTQSSRYLVKRTGEKVFLECVQDMDHENMFWYRQDPGLGLRLIYFSYDVKMKEKGDIPEGYSVSREKKERFSLILESASTNQTSMYLCASSTGLWAEAFFGQGTRLTVV.

This clonotype was seen at least ten times. V usage is TRBV7-8 and J usage is TRBJ1-2; 8 bases map to TRBD1. V shed 4 bases and J 9 bases; nucleotides not matched to a gene: 10. The V gene's germline CDR1 is SGHVS and CDR2 FQNEAQ. The CDR3 covers 14 residues. The CDR3 region is CASSYLQGTGSYTF. CDR3 in DNA: TGTGCCAGCAGCTATCTACAGGGGACAGGTAGCTACACCTTC.

This chain joins TRBV28 and TRBJ1-2; 7 bases line up with TRBD1. Germline lookup yields CDR1 MDHEN and CDR2 SYDVKM. With V trimmed by 3 bases and J by 0 bases, 7 bases remained unmatched. The CDR3 runs 16 residues. For the CDR3, the DNA is TGTGCCAGCAGTTTGAGGGGGCATGCTTCTAACTATGGCTACACCTTC. This codes for CASSLRGHASNYGYTF.

This clonotype occurred many times. The CDR3 sequence: CASRPVGGPGVTQYF. As DNA, the CDR3 is TGCGCCAGCAGACCGGTGGGGGGACCCGGGGTTACGCAGTATTTT. The chain joins TRBV5-1 to TRBJ2-3; D perhaps matches TRBD2 (6 bases). The length of the CDR3 is 15 residues. Trimming left V 5 bases short and J 8 bases short, with 21 bases between. Germline loops: CDR1 SGHRS, CDR2 YFSETQ.

The rearrangement joins TRBV2 to TRBJ2-2; tentatively, D is TRBD1 (6 bases). Trimming pared 6 bases from V and 4 bases from J, leaving 24 bases between. Per the germline V gene, CDR1 is SNHLY and CDR2 is FYNNEI. The CDR3 is made up of 18 amino acids. CDR3 sequence (DNA): TGTGCCAGCAGCCGCGATTCGACAAGGACAGAGGGCACCGGGGAGCTGTTTTTT. This encodes CASSRDSTRTEGTGELFF.

The rearrangement uses TRBV9 and TRBJ2-7; 7 nucleotides align to TRBD2. Germline assignment: CDR1 SGDLS and CDR2 YYNGEE. The CDR3 length is 14 residues. J lost 6 bases, V lost 0 bases, and 6 bases had no gene match. CDR3 amino acids: CASSVEAGEVEQYF. In DNA form, the CDR3 reads TGTGCCAGCAGCGTAGAGGCGGGAGAAGTCGAGCAGTACTTC.

The V and J genes are TRBV24-1 and TRBJ1-5; tentatively, D is TRBD1 (5 bases). V was cut by 4 bases and J by 1 base, with 13 bases left in between. CDR1 and CDR2 from the germline V gene are KGHDR and SFDVKD. This CDR3 spans 16 amino acids. CDR3 loop: CATSEGPWVSNQPQHF. The CDR3 nucleotides are TGTGCCACCAGTGAGGGACCCTGGGTGAGCAATCAGCCCCAGCATTTT.

The sample holds many counts of this clonotype. The CDR3 reads CASRFTGRTQETQYF. CDR3 nucleotide sequence: TGCGCCAGCAGATTTACAGGGAGGACTCAAGAGACCCAGTACTTC. The chain joins TRBV5-1 to TRBJ2-5; D tentatively reads TRBD1 or TRBD2 (6 bases each). The CDR3 spans 15 residues. The germline gives CDR1 SGHRS, CDR2 YFSETQ. Deletions cut 5 bases from V and 2 bases from J, with 16 bases between.

The chain links TRBV7-9 to TRBJ1-1; TRBD1 is a possible D gene (6 bases). Trimming cost V 4 bases and J 4 bases, with 10 bases left between them. Germline assignment: CDR1 SEHNR and CDR2 FQNEAQ (reference sequence). The CDR3 extends over 13 amino acids. The CDR3 is CASSSGAGTEAFF. CDR3 sequence (DNA): TGTGCCAGCAGCTCAGGGGCGGGCACTGAAGCTTTCTTT.

At least ten counts were recorded for this clonotype. This chain uses TRBV5-8 with TRBJ2-2; D may be TRBD1 (6 bases). Trimming pared 1 base from V and 2 bases from J, leaving 12 bases between. The CDR3 extends over 16 amino acids. Germline V gives CDR1 SGHTS, CDR2 YDEGEE. The CDR3 bases are TGTGCCAGCAGCTTGTATATCGGGACAAACACCGGGGAGCTGTTTTTT. Amino acids: CASSLYIGTNTGELFF.

This clonotype came up many times. The chain is built from TRBV24-1 and TRBJ2-6; TRBD1 matches at 8 bases. The CDR3 has 16 amino acids. After removal of 9 bases from V and 0 bases from J, the junction contained 6 bases not matched to a gene. Germline V lookup: CDR1 KGHDR, CDR2 SFDVKD. CDR3 nucleotides: TGTGCCACCGCGACAGGGGCCGACTCTGGGGCCAACGTCCTGACTTTC. Protein sequence: CATATGADSGANVLTF.